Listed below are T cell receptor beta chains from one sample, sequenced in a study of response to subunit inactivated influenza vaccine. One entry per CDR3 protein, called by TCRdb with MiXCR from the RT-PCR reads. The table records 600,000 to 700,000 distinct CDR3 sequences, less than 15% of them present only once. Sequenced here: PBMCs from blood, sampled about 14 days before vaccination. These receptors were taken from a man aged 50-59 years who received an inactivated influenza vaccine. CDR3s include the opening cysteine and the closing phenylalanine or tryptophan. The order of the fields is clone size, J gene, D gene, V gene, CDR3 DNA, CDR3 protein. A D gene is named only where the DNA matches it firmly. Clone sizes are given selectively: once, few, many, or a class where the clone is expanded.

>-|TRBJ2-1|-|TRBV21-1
TGTGCCAGTCACTCCCACCCCGTGAGGGAGCAGTTCTTC
CASHSHPVREQFF
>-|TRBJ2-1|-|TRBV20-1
TGCAGTGCTAGAGAAAGAGGGTGGGCGGGCAATGAGCAGTTCTTC
CSARERGWAGNEQFF
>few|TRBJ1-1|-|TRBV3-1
TGTGCCAGCAGCAATACAGAGATTGAAGCTTTCTTT
CASSNTEIEAFF
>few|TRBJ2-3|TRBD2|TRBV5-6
TGTGCCAGCAGCTTTGGAGCGGGACTTAGCACAGATACGCAGTATTTT
CASSFGAGLSTDTQYF
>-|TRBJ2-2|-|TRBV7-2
TGTGCCAGCAGCCCCGGGGCAAACACCGGGGAGGTGTTTTTT
CASSPGANTGEVFF
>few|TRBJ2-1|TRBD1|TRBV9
TGTGCCAGCAGCCATAACAGGGGACCCTCCTACAATGAGCAGTTCTTC
CASSHNRGPSYNEQFF
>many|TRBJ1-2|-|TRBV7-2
TGTGCCAGCAGCCTGGGGATGTATGGCTACACCTTC
CASSLGMYGYTF
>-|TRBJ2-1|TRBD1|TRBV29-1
TGCAGCGTTAGGACAGGGGTCCATGAGCAGTTCTTC
CSVRTGVHEQFF
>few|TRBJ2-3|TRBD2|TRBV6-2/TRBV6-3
TGTGCCAGCAGCACAACGTTAGCGGGTCTCACAGATACGCAGTATTTT
CASSTTLAGLTDTQYF
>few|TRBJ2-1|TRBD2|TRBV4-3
TGCGCCAGCAGCCGGGGGGGACTAGCGGTTTACAATGAGCAGTTCTTC
CASSRGGLAVYNEQFF
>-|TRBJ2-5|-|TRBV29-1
TGCAGCGTTAGATTAGGGGGGACGGAGACCCAGTACTTC
CSVRLGGTETQYF
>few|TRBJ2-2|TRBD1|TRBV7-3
TGTGCCAGCAGCCCCCTTGGACAGGGGTTATTAAGGGGAACCGGGGAGCTGTTTTTT
CASSPLGQGLLRGTGELFF
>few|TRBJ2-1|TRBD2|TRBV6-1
TGTGCCAGCAGGCTCGCGGGGGTAAGCTCCTACAATGAGCAGTTCTTC
CASRLAGVSSYNEQFF
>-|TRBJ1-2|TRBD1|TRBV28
TGTGCCTCACAGGGGCCGACCCTCTATGACTACACCTTC
CASQGPTLYDYTF
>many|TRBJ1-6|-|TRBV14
TGTGCCAGCAGCCAGTTCGGGAACTATAATTCACCCCTCCACTTT
CASSQFGNYNSPLHF
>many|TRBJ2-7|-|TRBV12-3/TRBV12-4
TGTGCCAGCAGTAGCAGGGCCGTCTACGAGCAGTACTTC
CASSSRAVYEQYF
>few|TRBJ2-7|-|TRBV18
TGTGCCAGCTCACCCCCTTCCCTTGACGAGCAGTACTTC
CASSPPSLDEQYF
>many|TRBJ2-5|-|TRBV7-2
TGTGCCAGCAGCTTAGGACACTTCGGCCAAGAGACCCAGTACTTC
CASSLGHFGQETQYF
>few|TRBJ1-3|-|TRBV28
TGTGCCAGCAGTCTTACTCGTGGAAACACCATATATTTT
CASSLTRGNTIYF
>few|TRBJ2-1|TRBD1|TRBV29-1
TGCAGCGTTGAAGTTAGAGGGGGCGCGGAGAATGAGCAGTTCTTC
CSVEVRGGAENEQFF
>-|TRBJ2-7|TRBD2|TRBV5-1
TGCGCCAGCAGCTCTCATGGGCCCGGGACTAGCGGGAGAGAAAGCTACGAGCAGTACTTC
CASSSHGPGTSGRESYEQYF
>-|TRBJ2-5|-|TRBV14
TGTGCCAGCAGCCAGGACTATACCCAGTACTTC
CASSQDYTQYF
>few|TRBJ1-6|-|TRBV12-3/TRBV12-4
TGTGCCAGCAGTCCCCGTGGCTCCTATAATTCACCCCTCCACTTT
CASSPRGSYNSPLHF
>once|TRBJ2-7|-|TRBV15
TGTGCCACCAGCAGAGTGGGGAGGGGGGGCGGCGAGCAGTACTTC
CATSRVGRGGGEQYF
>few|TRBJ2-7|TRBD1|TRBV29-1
TGCAGCGTTGAAGTACGGGACAGGGATTACGAGCAGTACTTC
CSVEVRDRDYEQYF
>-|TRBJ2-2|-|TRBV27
TGTGCCAGCATCCAGTCCTGGAATACCGGGGAGCTGTTTTTT
CASIQSWNTGELFF
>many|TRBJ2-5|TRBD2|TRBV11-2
TGTGCCAGCAGCACTAGCGGGGGAGAGACCCAGTACTTC
CASSTSGGETQYF
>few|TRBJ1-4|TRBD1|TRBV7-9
TGTGCCAGCAGCCGCGGGACAGGGGATGAAAAACTGTTTTTT
CASSRGTGDEKLFF
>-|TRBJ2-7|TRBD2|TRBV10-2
TGCGCCAGCAAAGGACTAGCGACTAACTACGAGCAGTACTTC
CASKGLATNYEQYF
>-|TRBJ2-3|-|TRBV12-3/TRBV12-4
TGTGCCAGCAGGGGGGGGGACAGGCCTTTCACAGATACGCAGTATTTT
CASRGGDRPFTDTQYF
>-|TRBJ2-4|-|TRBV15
TGTGCCACCAGCAGAGACCAGGGTTTAGGCAAAAACATTCAGTACTTC
CATSRDQGLGKNIQYF
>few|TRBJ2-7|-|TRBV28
TGTGCCAGCAGTTTATTGGGGACCTCGGGGGAGCAGTACTTC
CASSLLGTSGEQYF
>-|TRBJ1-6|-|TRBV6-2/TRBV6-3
TGTGCCAGCAGTCATCCCGGGACGACATCTTCACCCCTCCACTTT
CASSHPGTTSSPLHF
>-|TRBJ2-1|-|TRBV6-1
TGTGCCAGCAGCAGGGGGGCCACCAGCAATGAGCAGTTCTTC
CASSRGATSNEQFF
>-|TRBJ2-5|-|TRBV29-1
TGCAGCGTTGGAGGCGGGCGATTGGGAGAGACCCAGTACTTC
CSVGGGRLGETQYF
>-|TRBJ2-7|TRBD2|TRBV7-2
TGTGCCAGCAGCTTAGATTCTAGCGGGAATTACGAGCAGTACTTC
CASSLDSSGNYEQYF
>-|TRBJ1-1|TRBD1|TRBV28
TGTGCCAGCAGACCGGGACAGGGGGCTGGGACTGAAGCTTTCTTT
CASRPGQGAGTEAFF